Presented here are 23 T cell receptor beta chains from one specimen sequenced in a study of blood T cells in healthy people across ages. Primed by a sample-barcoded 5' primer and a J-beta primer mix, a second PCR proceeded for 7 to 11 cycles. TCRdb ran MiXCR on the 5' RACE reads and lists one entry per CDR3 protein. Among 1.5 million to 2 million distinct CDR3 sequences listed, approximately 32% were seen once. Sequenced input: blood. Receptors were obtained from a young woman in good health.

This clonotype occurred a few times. The CDR3 DNA reads TGTGCCAGCAGCCCGGGGGGGACAGGGGACAATGAGCAGTTCTTC. Its protein is CASSPGGTGDNEQFF. V usage is TRBV4-2 and J usage is TRBJ2-1, with 10 positions matching TRBD1. Germline loops: CDR1 LGHNA, CDR2 YNFKEQ. V was pared by 4 bases and J by 5 bases, with 5 bases of the junction left unmatched. CDR3 size: 15 residues.

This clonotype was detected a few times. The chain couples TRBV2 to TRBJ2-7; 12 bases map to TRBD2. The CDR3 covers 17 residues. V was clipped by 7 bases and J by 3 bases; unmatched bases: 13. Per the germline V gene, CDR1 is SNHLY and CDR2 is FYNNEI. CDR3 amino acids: CASNRGLAGRKNYEQYF. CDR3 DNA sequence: TGTGCCAGCAATCGGGGACTAGCGGGCCGAAAAAACTACGAGCAGTACTTC.

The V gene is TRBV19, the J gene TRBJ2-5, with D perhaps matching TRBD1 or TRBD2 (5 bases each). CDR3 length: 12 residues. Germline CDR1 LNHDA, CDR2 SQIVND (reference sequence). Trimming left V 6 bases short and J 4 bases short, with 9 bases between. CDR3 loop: CASRQAGETQYF. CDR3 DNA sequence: TGTGCCAGTAGACAGGCGGGAGAGACCCAGTACTTC.

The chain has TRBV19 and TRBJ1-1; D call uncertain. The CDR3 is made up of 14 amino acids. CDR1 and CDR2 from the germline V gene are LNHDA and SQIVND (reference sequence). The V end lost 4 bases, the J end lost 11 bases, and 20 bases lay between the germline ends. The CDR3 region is CASSTPLVRVGAFF. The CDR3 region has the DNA TGTGCCAGTAGTACCCCGTTGGTCCGGGTTGGGGCTTTCTTT.

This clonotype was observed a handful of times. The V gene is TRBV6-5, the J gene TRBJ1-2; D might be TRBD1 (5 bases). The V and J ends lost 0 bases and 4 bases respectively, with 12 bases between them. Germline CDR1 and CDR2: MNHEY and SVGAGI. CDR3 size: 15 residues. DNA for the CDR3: TGTGCCAGCAGTTACTCGATAAGGGGCCGCTATGGCTACACCTTC. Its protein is CASSYSIRGRYGYTF.

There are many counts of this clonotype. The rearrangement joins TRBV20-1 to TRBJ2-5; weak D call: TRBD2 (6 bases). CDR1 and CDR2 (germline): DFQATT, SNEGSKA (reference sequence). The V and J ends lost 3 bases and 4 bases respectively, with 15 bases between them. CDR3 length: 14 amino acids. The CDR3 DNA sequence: TGCAGTGCTAGGACGGGAGTGGGAGGAGAGACCCAGTACTTC. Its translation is CSARTGVGGETQYF.

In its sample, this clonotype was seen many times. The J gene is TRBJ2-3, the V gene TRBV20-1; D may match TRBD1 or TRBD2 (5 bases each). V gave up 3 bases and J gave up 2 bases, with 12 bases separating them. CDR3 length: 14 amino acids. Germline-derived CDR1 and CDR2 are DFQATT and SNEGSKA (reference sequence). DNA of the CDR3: TGCAGTGCTAGGAACACCGGGGCCACAGATACGCAGTATTTT. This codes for CSARNTGATDTQYF.

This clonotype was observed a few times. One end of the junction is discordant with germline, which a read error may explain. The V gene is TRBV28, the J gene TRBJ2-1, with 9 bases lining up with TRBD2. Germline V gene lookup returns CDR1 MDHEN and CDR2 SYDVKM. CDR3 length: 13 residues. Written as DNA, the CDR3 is TGCGCCAGCAGCCTCGTAGCGGGAGTCGAGCAGTTCTTC. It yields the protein CASSLVAGVEQFF.

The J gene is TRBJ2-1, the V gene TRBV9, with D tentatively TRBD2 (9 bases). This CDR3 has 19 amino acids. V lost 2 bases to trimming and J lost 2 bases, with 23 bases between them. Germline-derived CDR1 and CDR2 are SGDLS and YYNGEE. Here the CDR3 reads CASSVGTGGREGPYNEQFF. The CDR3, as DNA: TGTGCCAGCAGCGTCGGGACAGGAGGGCGGGAGGGCCCCTACAATGAGCAGTTCTTC. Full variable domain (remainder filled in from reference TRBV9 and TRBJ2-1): DSGVTQTPKHLITATGQRVTLRCSPRSGDLSVYWYQQSLDQGLQFLIQYYNGEERAKGNILERFSAQQFPDLHSELNLSSLELGDSALYFCASSVGTGGREGPYNEQFFGPGTRLTVL.

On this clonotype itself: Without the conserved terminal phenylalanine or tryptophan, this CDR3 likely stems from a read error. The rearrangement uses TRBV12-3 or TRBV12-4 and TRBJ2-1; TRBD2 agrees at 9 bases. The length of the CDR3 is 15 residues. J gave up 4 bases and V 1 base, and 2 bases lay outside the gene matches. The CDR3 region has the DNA TGTGCCAGCAGTTTAGGACTAGCGGTTTACAATGAGCAGTTCCTC. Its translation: CASSLGLAVYNEQFL.

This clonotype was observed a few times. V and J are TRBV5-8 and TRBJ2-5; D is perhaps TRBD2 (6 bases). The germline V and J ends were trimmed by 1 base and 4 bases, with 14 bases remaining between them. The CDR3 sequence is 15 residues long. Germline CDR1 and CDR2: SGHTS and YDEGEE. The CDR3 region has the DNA TGTGCCAGCAGCTTGCCCATCGGAGGGGTAGAGACCCAGTACTTC. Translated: CASSLPIGGVETQYF.

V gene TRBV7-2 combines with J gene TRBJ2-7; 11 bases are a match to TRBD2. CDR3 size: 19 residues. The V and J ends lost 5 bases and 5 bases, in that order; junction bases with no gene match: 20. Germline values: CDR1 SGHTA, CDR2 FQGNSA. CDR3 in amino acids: CASSASLAGVLRLSDEQYF. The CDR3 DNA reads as TGTGCCAGCAGCGCCTCACTAGCGGGGGTCCTTCGATTGTCCGACGAGCAGTACTTC.

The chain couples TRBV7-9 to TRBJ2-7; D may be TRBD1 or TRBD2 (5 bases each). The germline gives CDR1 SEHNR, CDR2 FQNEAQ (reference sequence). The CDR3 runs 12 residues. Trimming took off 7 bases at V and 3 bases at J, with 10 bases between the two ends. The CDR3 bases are TGTGCCAGCACCAGGGCGGGCTACGAGCAGTACTTC. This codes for CASTRAGYEQYF.

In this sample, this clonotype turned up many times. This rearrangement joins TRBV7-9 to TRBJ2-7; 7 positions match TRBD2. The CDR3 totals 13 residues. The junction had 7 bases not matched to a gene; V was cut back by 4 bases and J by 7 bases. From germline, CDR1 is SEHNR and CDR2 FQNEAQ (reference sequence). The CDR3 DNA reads TGTGCCAGCAGCTCCAGCGGGGTCGGGGAGCAGTACTTC. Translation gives CASSSSGVGEQYF.

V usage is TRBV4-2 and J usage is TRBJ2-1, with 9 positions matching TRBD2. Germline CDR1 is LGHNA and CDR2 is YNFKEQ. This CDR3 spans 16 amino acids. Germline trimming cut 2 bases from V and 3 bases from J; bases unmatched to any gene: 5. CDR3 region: CASSQNRLAVYNEQFF. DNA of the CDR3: TGTGCCAGCAGCCAAAACAGACTAGCGGTCTACAATGAGCAGTTCTTC.

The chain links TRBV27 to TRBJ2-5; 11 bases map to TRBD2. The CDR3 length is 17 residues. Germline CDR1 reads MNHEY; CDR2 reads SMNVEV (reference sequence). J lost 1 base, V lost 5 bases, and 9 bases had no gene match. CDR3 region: CASSPRRLAGRQETQYF. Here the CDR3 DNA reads TGTGCCAGCAGTCCGCGTAGACTAGCGGGACGCCAAGAGACCCAGTACTTC.

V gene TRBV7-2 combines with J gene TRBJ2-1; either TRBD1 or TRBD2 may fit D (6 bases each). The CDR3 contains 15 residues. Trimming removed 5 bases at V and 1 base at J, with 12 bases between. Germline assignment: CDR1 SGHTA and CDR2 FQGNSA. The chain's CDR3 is CASSRRGESYNEQFF. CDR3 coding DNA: TGTGCCAGCAGCCGGAGGGGGGAATCCTACAATGAGCAGTTCTTC.

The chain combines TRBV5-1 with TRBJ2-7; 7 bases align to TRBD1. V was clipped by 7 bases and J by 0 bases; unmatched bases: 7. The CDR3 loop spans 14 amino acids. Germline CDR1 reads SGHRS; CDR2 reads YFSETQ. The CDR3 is CASRTGTDSYEQYF. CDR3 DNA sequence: TGCGCCAGCCGCACCGGGACAGACTCCTACGAGCAGTACTTC.

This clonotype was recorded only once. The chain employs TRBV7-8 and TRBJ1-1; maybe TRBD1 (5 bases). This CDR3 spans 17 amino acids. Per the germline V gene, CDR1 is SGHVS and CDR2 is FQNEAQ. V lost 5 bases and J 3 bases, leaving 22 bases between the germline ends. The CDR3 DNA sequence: TGTGCCAGCAGCCATGCGGGGGGGTTTGGGTATGACACTGAAGCTTTCTTT. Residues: CASSHAGGFGYDTEAFF.

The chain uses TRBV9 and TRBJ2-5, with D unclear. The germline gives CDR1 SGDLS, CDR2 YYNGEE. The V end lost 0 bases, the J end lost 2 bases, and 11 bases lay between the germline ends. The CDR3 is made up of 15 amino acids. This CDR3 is CASSVGGRVQETQYF. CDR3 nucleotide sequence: TGTGCCAGCAGCGTAGGGGGAAGAGTTCAAGAGACCCAGTACTTC.

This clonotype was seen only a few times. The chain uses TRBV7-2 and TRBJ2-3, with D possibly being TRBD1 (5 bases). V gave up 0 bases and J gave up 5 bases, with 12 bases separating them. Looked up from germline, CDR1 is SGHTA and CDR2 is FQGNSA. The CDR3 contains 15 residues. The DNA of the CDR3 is TGTGCCAGCAGCTTAGCAGCTAGGGGCATAGATACGCAGTATTTT. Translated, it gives CASSLAARGIDTQYF.

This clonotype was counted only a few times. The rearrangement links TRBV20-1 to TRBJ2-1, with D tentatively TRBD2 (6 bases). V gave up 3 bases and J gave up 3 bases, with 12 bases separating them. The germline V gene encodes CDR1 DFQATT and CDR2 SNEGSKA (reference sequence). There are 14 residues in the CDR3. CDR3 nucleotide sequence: TGCAGTGCTAGGGGGGTAGCGGACTACAATGAGCAGTTCTTC. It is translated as CSARGVADYNEQFF.

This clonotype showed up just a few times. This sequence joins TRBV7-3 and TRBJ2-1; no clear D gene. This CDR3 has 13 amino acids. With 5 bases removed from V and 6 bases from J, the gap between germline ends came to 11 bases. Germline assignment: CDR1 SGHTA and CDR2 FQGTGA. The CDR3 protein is CASSDRVSNEQFF. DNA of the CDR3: TGTGCCAGCAGCGATAGGGTTAGCAATGAGCAGTTCTTC.